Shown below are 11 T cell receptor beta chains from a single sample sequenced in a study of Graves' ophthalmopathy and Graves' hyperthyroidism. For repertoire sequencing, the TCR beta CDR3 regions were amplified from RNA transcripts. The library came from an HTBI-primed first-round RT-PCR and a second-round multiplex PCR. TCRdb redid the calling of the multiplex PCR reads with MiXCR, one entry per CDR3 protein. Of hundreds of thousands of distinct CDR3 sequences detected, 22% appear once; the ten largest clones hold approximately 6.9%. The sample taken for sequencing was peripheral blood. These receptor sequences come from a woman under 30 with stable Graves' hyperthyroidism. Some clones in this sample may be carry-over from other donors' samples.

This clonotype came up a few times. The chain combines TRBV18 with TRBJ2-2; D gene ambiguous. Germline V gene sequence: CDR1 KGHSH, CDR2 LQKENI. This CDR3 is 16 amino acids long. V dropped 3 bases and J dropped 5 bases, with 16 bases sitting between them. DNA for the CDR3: TGTGCCAGCTCACCGAAACTTACTACAGCTACCGGGGAGCTGTTTTTT. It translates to CASSPKLTTATGELFF.

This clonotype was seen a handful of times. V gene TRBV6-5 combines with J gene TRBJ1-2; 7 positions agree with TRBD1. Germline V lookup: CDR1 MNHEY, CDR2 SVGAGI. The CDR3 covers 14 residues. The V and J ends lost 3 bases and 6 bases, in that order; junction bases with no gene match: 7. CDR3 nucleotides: TGTGCCAGCAGTTATTCCCCAGGGGGTGATGGCTACACCTTC. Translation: CASSYSPGGDGYTF.

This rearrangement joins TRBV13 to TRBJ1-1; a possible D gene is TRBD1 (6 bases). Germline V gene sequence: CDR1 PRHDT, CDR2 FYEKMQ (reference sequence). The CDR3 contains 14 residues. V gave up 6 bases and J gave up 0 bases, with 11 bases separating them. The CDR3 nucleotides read TGTGCCAGCAGAAAGGGGGGGATGAACACTGAAGCTTTCTTT. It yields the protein CASRKGGMNTEAFF.

DNA of the CDR3: TGTGCCAGCAGGGGGAGGGGTATTGGTCCCTACGAGCAGTACTTC. Translation: CASRGRGIGPYEQYF. The V call is TRBV27, the J call TRBJ2-7; 7 positions match TRBD2. CDR3 length equals 15 residues. V gave up 6 bases and J gave up 2 bases; unmatched junction bases: 10. The germline CDR1 and CDR2 sequences are MNHEY and SMNVEV (reference sequence).

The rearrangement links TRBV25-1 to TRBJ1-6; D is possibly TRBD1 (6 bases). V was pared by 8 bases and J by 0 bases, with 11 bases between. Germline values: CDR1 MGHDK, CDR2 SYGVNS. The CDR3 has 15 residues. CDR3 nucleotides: TGTGCCAGCCGCGGACAGAGCTCCTATAATTCACCCCTCCACTTT. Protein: CASRGQSSYNSPLHF.

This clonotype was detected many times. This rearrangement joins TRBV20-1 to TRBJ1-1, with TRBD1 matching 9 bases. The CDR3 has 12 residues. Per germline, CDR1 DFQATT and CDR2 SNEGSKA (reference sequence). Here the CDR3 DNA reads TGCAGCGAACAGGGGGCGGGAACTGAAGCTTTCTTT. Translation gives CSEQGAGTEAFF.

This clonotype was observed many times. CDR3 region: CSARGYRLSSYNSPLHF. As DNA, the CDR3 is TGCAGTGCTAGAGGGTACAGGTTGAGCTCCTATAATTCACCCCTCCACTTT. The chain recombines TRBV20-1 with TRBJ1-6; D might be TRBD1 (5 bases). Germline values: CDR1 DFQATT, CDR2 SNEGSKA (reference sequence). There are 17 residues in the CDR3. Trimming took off 1 base at V and 0 bases at J, with 13 bases between the two ends.

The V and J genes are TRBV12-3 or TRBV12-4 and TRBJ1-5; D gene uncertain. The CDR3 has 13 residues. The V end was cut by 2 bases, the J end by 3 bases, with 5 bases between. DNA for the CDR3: TGTGCCAGCAGTTTAATGGACAATCAGCCCCAGCATTTT. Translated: CASSLMDNQPQHF.

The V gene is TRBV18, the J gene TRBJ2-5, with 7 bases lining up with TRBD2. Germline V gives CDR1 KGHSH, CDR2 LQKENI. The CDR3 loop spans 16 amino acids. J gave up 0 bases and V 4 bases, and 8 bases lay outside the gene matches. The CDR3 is CASSLQRGEYQETQYF. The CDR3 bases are TGTGCCAGCTCACTTCAGCGGGGCGAGTACCAAGAGACCCAGTACTTC.

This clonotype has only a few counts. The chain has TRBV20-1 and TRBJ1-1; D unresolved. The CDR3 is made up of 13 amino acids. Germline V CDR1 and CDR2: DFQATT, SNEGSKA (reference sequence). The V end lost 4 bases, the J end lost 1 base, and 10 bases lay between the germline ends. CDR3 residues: CSATRTRNTEAFF. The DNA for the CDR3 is TGCAGTGCTACAAGGACCAGGAACACTGAAGCTTTCTTT.

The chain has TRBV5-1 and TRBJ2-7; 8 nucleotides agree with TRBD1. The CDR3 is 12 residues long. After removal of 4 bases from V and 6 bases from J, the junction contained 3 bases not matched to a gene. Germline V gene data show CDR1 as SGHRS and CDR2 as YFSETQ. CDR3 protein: CASSGDRLEQYF. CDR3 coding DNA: TGCGCCAGCAGCGGGGACAGGCTCGAGCAGTACTTC.